This is a list of T cell receptor beta chains from one sample in a study of T cells after yellow fever vaccination. TCRdb reprocessed the 5' RACE reads with MiXCR, giving one entry per CDR3 protein. This sample has 90,000 to 130,000 distinct CDR3 sequences, with 7% to 8.5% found just once. The sample here was CD8+ T cells sorted from PBMCs, taken 45 days after the yellow fever booster vaccination. The source of these receptors is a man younger than 45 who received the YFV17D yellow fever vaccine. The CDR3 runs from the conserved cysteine through the conserved F or W. A D gene is named only where the DNA matches it firmly. Size is omitted from some rows. Given values are once, few, many or a class for expanded clones.

size: many
D: TRBD1
J: TRBJ1-1
V: TRBV14
DNA: TGTGCCAGCAGCCACTTAGGACAGGGCTACGCTGAAGCTTTCTTT
CDR3: CASSHLGQGYAEAFF

size: many
D: -
J: TRBJ2-7
V: TRBV7-2
DNA: TGTGCCAGCAGCTTCGACGGATTCACAACCCTCGAGCAGTACTTC
CDR3: CASSFDGFTTLEQYF

size: -
D: TRBD1
J: TRBJ2-1
V: TRBV7-6
DNA: TGTGCCAGCAGCCCACAGGGGGGCTCTGGGCATGAGCAGTTCTTC
CDR3: CASSPQGGSGHEQFF

size: -
D: TRBD2
J: TRBJ2-1
V: TRBV4-3
DNA: TGCGCCAGCAGCCAAGAGCGCTGGACTAGCGGAAAATACAATGAGCAGTTCTTC
CDR3: CASSQERWTSGKYNEQFF

size: many
D: -
J: TRBJ1-1
V: TRBV5-1
DNA: TGCGCCAGCAGCTTGCGGGGAGCGAACACTGAAGCTTTCTTT
CDR3: CASSLRGANTEAFF

size: -
D: -
J: TRBJ2-1
V: TRBV9
DNA: TGTGCCAGCAGCGGGGGGGAACCGTGGGGTGAGCAGTTCTTC
CDR3: CASSGGEPWGEQFF

size: many
D: TRBD1
J: TRBJ1-2
V: TRBV29-1
DNA: TGCAGCGTCGCTATGGGACAGGCACAGTATGGCTACACCTTC
CDR3: CSVAMGQAQYGYTF

size: many
D: -
J: TRBJ2-5
V: TRBV29-1
DNA: TGCAGCGTTGCGGTGGCAGGGCCAGTAGAGACCCAGTACTTC
CDR3: CSVAVAGPVETQYF

size: many
D: TRBD2
J: TRBJ2-7
V: TRBV20-1
DNA: TGCAGTGCTCAACCTAGCGGGAGTTACGAGCAGTACTTC
CDR3: CSAQPSGSYEQYF

size: few
D: TRBD1
J: TRBJ2-1
V: TRBV5-4
DNA: TGTGCCAGCAGCTTGTGGGACAGATCCTACAATGAGCAGTTCTTC
CDR3: CASSLWDRSYNEQFF

size: -
D: -
J: TRBJ2-7
V: TRBV5-6
DNA: TGTGCCAGCAGCCTCGGTAGGGGTCAGCTCCCCTACGAGCAGTACTTC
CDR3: CASSLGRGQLPYEQYF

size: many
D: -
J: TRBJ2-1
V: TRBV19
DNA: TGTGCCAGTAGTATATTGGCCCAGGGTTTATTGGATGAGCAGTTCTTC
CDR3: CASSILAQGLLDEQFF

size: many
D: -
J: TRBJ2-7
V: TRBV7-2
DNA: TGTGCCAGCAGCCTCGGGCCCCCCTCTACCTACGAGCAGTACTTC
CDR3: CASSLGPPSTYEQYF

size: -
D: -
J: TRBJ2-1
V: TRBV27
DNA: TGTGCCAGCAGTTTTGCAGGATTGCATGAGCAGTTCTTC
CDR3: CASSFAGLHEQFF

size: many
D: TRBD2
J: TRBJ2-7
V: TRBV27
DNA: TGTGCCAGCCGGGAGGAGTGGGACTCATCCTACGAGCAGTACTTC
CDR3: CASREEWDSSYEQYF

size: many
D: TRBD2
J: TRBJ2-7
V: TRBV7-9
DNA: TGTGCCAGCAGCTTAGACGGACTAGCGGGCTACGAGCAGTACTTC
CDR3: CASSLDGLAGYEQYF

size: many
D: TRBD2
J: TRBJ2-1
V: TRBV2
DNA: TGTGCCAGCAGTGAAAGGACTAGCGGGAGGTCTGAGTTCTTC
CDR3: CASSERTSGRSEFF

size: many
D: -
J: TRBJ2-7
V: TRBV10-3
DNA: TGTGCCATCAGTGACCCAGGGGCGGGGGAGACCTCCTACGAGCAGTACTTC
CDR3: CAISDPGAGETSYEQYF

size: -
D: -
J: TRBJ2-1
V: TRBV7-9
DNA: TGTGCCAGCAGTACTCTCGATTACAATGAGCAGTTCTTC
CDR3: CASSTLDYNEQFF

size: many
D: -
J: TRBJ2-2
V: TRBV30
DNA: TGTGCCTGGAGTGTCTGGACTACCACCGGGGAGCTGTTTTTT
CDR3: CAWSVWTTTGELFF

size: many
D: -
J: TRBJ2-7
V: TRBV12-3/TRBV12-4
DNA: TGTGCCAGCACCGGCGGGACCCCCTACGAGCAGTACTTC
CDR3: CASTGGTPYEQYF

size: -
D: -
J: TRBJ2-7
V: TRBV5-1
DNA: TGCGCCAGCAGCTTTTGGGGTGGGGACGAGCAGTACTTC
CDR3: CASSFWGGDEQYF

size: -
D: -
J: TRBJ2-5
V: TRBV4-3
DNA: TGCGCCAGCAGCCAAGAGTGGGGTACTTCAGAGACCCAGTACTTC
CDR3: CASSQEWGTSETQYF

size: -
D: -
J: TRBJ2-5
V: TRBV14
DNA: TGTGCCAGCAGCCAAGATTGGGGGAAAGAGCCTAAAGGGCTGGAGACCCAGTACTTC
CDR3: CASSQDWGKEPKGLETQYF

size: many
D: -
J: TRBJ2-4
V: TRBV4-1
DNA: TGCGCCAGCAGCCAAGTGGCCGGGGGACCAAAAAACATTCAGTACTTC
CDR3: CASSQVAGGPKNIQYF

size: few
D: TRBD2
J: TRBJ2-1
V: TRBV7-8
DNA: TGTGCCAGCAGCTTATACGGCGGGAGCAGGGACAATGAGCAGTTCTTC
CDR3: CASSLYGGSRDNEQFF

size: few
D: -
J: TRBJ2-6
V: TRBV15
DNA: TGTGCCACCAGCAGATCCTGGGCCTTCTCTGGGGCCAACGTCCTGACTTTC
CDR3: CATSRSWAFSGANVLTF

size: many
D: -
J: TRBJ2-1
V: TRBV6-5
DNA: TGTGCCAGCAGTTCAGGAGGGCCCCTCAATGAGCAGTTCTTC
CDR3: CASSSGGPLNEQFF

size: many
D: TRBD2
J: TRBJ2-1
V: TRBV12-3/TRBV12-4
DNA: TGTGCCAGCAGGGGACTAGGTACTAATGAGCAGTTCTTC
CDR3: CASRGLGTNEQFF

size: many
D: TRBD1
J: TRBJ2-5
V: TRBV2
DNA: TGTGCCGGGGACAGGGCTGAGACCCAGTACTTC
CDR3: CAGDRAETQYF

size: few
D: TRBD2
J: TRBJ2-6
V: TRBV7-6
DNA: TGTGCCAGCAGCTTAGTCAGCGGGAGGGCCGTCTCTGGGGCCAACGTCCTGACTTTC
CDR3: CASSLVSGRAVSGANVLTF

size: -
D: TRBD1
J: TRBJ2-5
V: TRBV4-2
DNA: TGTGCCAGCAGCCAAGGGACAGGGGAGCCTCAAGAGACCCAGTACTTC
CDR3: CASSQGTGEPQETQYF

size: many
D: -
J: TRBJ2-7
V: TRBV4-3
DNA: TGCGCCAGCAGCCAAGATCGGGTAGGGATCTACGAGCAGTACTTC
CDR3: CASSQDRVGIYEQYF

size: many
D: TRBD1
J: TRBJ2-7
V: TRBV20-1
DNA: TGCAGTGCGTGGACAGGGGCATCCTACGAGCAGTACTTC
CDR3: CSAWTGASYEQYF

size: many
D: -
J: TRBJ2-1
V: TRBV10-1
DNA: TGCGCCAGCAGTGAGTCCGGGACCCCCTACAATGAGCAGTTCTTC
CDR3: CASSESGTPYNEQFF

size: many
D: -
J: TRBJ2-3
V: TRBV10-3
DNA: TGTGCCACAAGCGGAACTGATTCGGATACGCAGTATTTT
CDR3: CATSGTDSDTQYF

size: many
D: -
J: TRBJ1-3
V: TRBV20-1
DNA: TGCAGTGCTACGGGACACGGCGGGGCATCGGACACCATATATTTT
CDR3: CSATGHGGASDTIYF

size: many
D: -
J: TRBJ2-7
V: TRBV19
DNA: TGTGCCAGTAGCCCGGGGCCTATAGGAGAGACTTACGAGCAGTACTTC
CDR3: CASSPGPIGETYEQYF

size: many
D: -
J: TRBJ2-7
V: TRBV20-1
DNA: TGCAGTGCTAGAGGGATCATAGACTACGAGCAGTACTTC
CDR3: CSARGIIDYEQYF

size: many
D: TRBD2
J: TRBJ2-7
V: TRBV20-1
DNA: TGCAGTGCTAGAGATAACGAGGGACTACCCTACGAGCAGTACTTC
CDR3: CSARDNEGLPYEQYF

size: -
D: TRBD1
J: TRBJ2-7
V: TRBV2
DNA: TGTGCCAGCAGGGACCGGACAGGGGAGGCCTACGAGCAGTACTTC
CDR3: CASRDRTGEAYEQYF

size: -
D: TRBD2
J: TRBJ2-7
V: TRBV4-1
DNA: TGCGCCAGCAGCCAGCCTAGCGGGATGGACGAGCAGTACTTC
CDR3: CASSQPSGMDEQYF

size: many
D: -
J: TRBJ2-5
V: TRBV29-1
DNA: TGCAGCGTTAGGGGCAGGGGAGAGACCCAGTACTTC
CDR3: CSVRGRGETQYF

size: many
D: -
J: TRBJ2-7
V: TRBV5-5
DNA: TGTGCCAGCGTCAGCCCCCCACACTACGAGCAGTACTTC
CDR3: CASVSPPHYEQYF

size: many
D: -
J: TRBJ2-1
V: TRBV24-1
DNA: TGTGCCACCCGCCATGGGGGGAAATCCTACAATGAGCAGTTCTTC
CDR3: CATRHGGKSYNEQFF

size: -
D: -
J: TRBJ2-3
V: TRBV23-1
DNA: TGCGCCAGCGGGGATAATCTTTTCACGCAGTATTTT
CDR3: CASGDNLFTQYF

size: many
D: -
J: TRBJ2-1
V: TRBV7-9
DNA: TGTGCCAGCAGCTTTCCGGATGAGCAGTTCTTC
CDR3: CASSFPDEQFF